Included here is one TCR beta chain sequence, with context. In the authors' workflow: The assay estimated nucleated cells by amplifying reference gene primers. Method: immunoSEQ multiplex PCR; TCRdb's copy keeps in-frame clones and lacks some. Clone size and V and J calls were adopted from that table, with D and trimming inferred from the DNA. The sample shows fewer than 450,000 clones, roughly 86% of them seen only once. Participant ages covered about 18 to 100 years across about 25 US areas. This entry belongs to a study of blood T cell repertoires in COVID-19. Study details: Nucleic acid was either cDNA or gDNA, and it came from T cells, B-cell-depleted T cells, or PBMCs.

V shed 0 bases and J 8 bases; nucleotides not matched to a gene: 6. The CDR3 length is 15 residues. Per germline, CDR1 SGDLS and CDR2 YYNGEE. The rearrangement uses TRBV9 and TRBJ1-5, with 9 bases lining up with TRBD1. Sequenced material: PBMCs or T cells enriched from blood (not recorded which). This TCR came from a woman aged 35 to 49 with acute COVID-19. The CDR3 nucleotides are TGTGCCAGCAGCGTAGACCCGGACAGGGGCAAGCCCCAGCATTTT. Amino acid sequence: CASSVDPDRGKPQHF.